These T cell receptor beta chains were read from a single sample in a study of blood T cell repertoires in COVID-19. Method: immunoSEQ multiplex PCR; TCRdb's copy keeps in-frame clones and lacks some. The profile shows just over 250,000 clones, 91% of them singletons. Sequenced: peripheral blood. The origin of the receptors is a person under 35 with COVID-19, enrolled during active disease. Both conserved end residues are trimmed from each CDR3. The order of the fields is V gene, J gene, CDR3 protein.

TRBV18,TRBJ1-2,ASSPEGTANYGYT
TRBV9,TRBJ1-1,ASSVGTGTEAF
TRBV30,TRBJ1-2,AWRGSANYGYT
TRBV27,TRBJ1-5,ASSPSRNQPQH
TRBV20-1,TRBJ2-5,SASSLGTQY
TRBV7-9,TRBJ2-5,ASMRGGGETQY
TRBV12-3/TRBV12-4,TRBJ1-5,ASSLAADQPQH
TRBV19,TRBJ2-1,ASSIDQNEQF
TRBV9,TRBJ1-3,ASSDTTGYPIY
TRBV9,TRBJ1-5,ASSVGGANQPQH
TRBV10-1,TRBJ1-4,ASSAGGEKLF
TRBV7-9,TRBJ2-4,ASSLSVTGDIQY
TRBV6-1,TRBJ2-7,ASSEGETGGYEQY
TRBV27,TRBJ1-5,ASSFGPSGPQH
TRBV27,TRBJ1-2,ASSTPGGTGET
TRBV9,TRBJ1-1,ASSAQGGVNTEAF
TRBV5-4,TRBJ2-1,ASKTGLAGNNEQF
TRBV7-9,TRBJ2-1,ASSQTTGTGAGYNEQF
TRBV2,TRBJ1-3,ASSDQGNTIY
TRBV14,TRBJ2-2,ASSQEEGRGELF
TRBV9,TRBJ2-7,ASSVVVDEQY
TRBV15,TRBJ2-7,ATTRTSGTYEQY
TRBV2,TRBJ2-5,ASRTEPGLAVQTQY
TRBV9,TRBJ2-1,ASSVVSGSNEQF
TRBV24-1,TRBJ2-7,ATSDSRDNSYEQY
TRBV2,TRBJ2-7,ASCETSGRAFRY
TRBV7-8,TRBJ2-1,ASSSTPGLGAYEQF
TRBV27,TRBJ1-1,ASSLLGNTEAF
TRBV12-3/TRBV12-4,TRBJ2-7,ASSSLYEQY
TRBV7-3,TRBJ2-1,ASSLGLPSGAGNEQF
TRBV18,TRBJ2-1,ASSPRVAGGHEQF